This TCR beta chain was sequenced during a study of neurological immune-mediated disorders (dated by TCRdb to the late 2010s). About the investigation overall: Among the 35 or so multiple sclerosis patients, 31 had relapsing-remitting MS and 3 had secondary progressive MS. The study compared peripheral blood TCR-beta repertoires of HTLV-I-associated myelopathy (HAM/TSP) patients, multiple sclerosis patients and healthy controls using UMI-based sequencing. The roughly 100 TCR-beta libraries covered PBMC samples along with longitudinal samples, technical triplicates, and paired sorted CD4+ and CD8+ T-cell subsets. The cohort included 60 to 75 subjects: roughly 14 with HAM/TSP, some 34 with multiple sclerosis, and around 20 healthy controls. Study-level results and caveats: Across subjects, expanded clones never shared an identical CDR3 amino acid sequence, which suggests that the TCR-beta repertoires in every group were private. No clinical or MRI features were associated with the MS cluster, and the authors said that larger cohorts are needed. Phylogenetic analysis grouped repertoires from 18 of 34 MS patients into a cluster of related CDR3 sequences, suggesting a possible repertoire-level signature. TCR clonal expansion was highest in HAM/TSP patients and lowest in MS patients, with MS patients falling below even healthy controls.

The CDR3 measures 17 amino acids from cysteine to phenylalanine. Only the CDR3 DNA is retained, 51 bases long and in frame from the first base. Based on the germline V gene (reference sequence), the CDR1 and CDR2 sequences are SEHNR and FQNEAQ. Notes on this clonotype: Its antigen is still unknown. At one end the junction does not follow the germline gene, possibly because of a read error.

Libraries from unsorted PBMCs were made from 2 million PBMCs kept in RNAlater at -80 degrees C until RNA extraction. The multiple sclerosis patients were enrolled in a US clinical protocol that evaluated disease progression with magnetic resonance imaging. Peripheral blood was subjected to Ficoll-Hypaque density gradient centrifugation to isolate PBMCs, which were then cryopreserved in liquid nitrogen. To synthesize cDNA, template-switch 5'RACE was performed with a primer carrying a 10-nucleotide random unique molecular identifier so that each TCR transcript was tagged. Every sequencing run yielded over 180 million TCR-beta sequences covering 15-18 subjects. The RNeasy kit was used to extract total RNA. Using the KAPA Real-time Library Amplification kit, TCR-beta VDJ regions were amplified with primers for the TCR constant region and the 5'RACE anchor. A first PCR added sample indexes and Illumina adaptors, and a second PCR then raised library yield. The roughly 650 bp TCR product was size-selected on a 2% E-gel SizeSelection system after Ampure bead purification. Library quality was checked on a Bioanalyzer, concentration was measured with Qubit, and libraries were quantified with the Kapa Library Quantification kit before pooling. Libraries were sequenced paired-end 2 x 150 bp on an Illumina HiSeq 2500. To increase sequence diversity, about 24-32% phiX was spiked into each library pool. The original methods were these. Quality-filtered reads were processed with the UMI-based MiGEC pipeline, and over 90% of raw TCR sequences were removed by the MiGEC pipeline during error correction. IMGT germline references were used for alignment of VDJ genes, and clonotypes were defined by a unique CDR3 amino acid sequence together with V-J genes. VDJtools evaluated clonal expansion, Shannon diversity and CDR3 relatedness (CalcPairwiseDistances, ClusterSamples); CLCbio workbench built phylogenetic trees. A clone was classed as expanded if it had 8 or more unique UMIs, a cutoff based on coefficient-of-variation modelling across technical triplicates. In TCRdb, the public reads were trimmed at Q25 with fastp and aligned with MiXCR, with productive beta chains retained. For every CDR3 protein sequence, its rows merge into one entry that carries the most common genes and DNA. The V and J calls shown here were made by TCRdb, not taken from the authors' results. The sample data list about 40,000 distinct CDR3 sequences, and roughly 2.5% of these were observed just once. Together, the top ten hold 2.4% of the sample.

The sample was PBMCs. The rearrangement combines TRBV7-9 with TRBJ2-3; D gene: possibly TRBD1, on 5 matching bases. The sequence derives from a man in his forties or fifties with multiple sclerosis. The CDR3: CASNLYKQGQRTDTQYF. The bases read TGTGCCAGCAACTTATATAAGCAGGGTCAACGGACAGATACGCAGTATTTT. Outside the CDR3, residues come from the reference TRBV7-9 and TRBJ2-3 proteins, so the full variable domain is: DTGVSQNPRHKITKRGQNVTFRCDPISEHNRLYWYRQTLGQGPEFLTYFQNEAQLEKSRLLSDRFSAERPKGSFSTLEIQRTEQGDSAMYLCASNLYKQGQRTDTQYFGPGTRLTVL.